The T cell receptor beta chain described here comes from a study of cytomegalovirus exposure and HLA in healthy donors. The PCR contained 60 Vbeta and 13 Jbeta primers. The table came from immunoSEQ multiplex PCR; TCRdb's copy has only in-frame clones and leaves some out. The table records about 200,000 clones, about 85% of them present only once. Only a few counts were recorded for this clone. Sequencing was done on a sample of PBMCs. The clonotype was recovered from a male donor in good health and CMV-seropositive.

Here the CDR3 reads CASSLEREGDTQYF. In nucleotides, the CDR3 is TGCGCCAGCAGCTTGGAGCGGGAGGGGGATACGCAGTATTTT. The chain carries TRBV5-1 and TRBJ2-3; 10 positions agree with TRBD2. The J segment lost 6 bases and the V segment lost 0 bases, leaving 1 base of the junction unmatched. The V gene's germline CDR1 is SGHRS and CDR2 YFSETQ. This CDR3 region has 14 residues.